This is a list of T cell receptor beta chains from one sample in a study of blood T cell repertoires in COVID-19. TCRdb keeps only in-frame clones here, not all; method: immunoSEQ multiplex PCR. The sample lists 98,000 or so clones; less than 85% were seen once. Sequences were obtained from peripheral blood. The receptors were sampled from a woman between 40 and 50 years old with acute or convalescent COVID-19. The conserved cysteine and the conserved F or W are not part of the CDR3 here. The D gene is left open where the match is weak.

cdr3_length: 13
v_call: TRBV5-1
d_call: -
j_call: TRBJ1-6
cdr3_aa: ASSPGETYNSPLH

cdr3_length: 13
v_call: TRBV2
d_call: TRBD1
j_call: TRBJ1-6
cdr3_aa: ASSSTGVPNSPLH

cdr3_length: 14
v_call: TRBV7-8
d_call: TRBD1
j_call: TRBJ2-2
cdr3_aa: ASSPQGQGGTGELF

cdr3_length: 12
v_call: TRBV5-4
d_call: TRBD1
j_call: TRBJ2-7
cdr3_aa: ASSNRQGPYEQY

cdr3_length: 13
v_call: TRBV6-5
d_call: TRBD1
j_call: TRBJ2-7
cdr3_aa: ASRVRQGESYEQY

cdr3_length: 13
v_call: TRBV21-1
d_call: -
j_call: TRBJ2-7
cdr3_aa: ASSKGSRDLYEQY

cdr3_length: 12
v_call: TRBV30
d_call: -
j_call: TRBJ2-2
cdr3_aa: AWRYDFYTGELF

cdr3_length: 9
v_call: TRBV20-1
d_call: -
j_call: TRBJ1-2
cdr3_aa: SAPGREGYT

cdr3_length: 12
v_call: TRBV6-1
d_call: -
j_call: TRBJ2-1
cdr3_aa: ASSEVGSYNEQF

cdr3_length: 16
v_call: TRBV7-9
d_call: TRBD1
j_call: TRBJ1-4
cdr3_aa: ASSKGQGFASTNEKLF

cdr3_length: 13
v_call: TRBV7-2
d_call: -
j_call: TRBJ2-2
cdr3_aa: ASSLEEANTGELF

cdr3_length: 12
v_call: TRBV6-2/TRBV6-3
d_call: TRBD2
j_call: TRBJ2-5
cdr3_aa: ASSYVGGGETQY

cdr3_length: 14
v_call: TRBV9
d_call: TRBD1
j_call: TRBJ2-5
cdr3_aa: ASSERVLTGGETQY

cdr3_length: 13
v_call: TRBV28
d_call: TRBD1
j_call: TRBJ1-5
cdr3_aa: ASRPQGVPNQPQH

cdr3_length: 12
v_call: TRBV30
d_call: -
j_call: TRBJ1-2
cdr3_aa: AWSRSRWEGGYT

cdr3_length: 14
v_call: TRBV28
d_call: -
j_call: TRBJ1-4
cdr3_aa: ASSSRSRVGNEKLF

cdr3_length: 13
v_call: TRBV19
d_call: -
j_call: TRBJ1-4
cdr3_aa: ASSRRTGTNEKLF

cdr3_length: 12
v_call: TRBV18
d_call: TRBD2
j_call: TRBJ2-2
cdr3_aa: ASSPDREAGELF

cdr3_length: 14
v_call: TRBV28
d_call: -
j_call: TRBJ2-7
cdr3_aa: ASSSTGAAGPHEQY

cdr3_length: 10
v_call: TRBV28
d_call: TRBD2
j_call: TRBJ2-7
cdr3_aa: ASSRGAYEQY

cdr3_length: 12
v_call: TRBV19
d_call: TRBD1
j_call: TRBJ1-5
cdr3_aa: ATRGTGGNQPQH

cdr3_length: 12
v_call: TRBV7-2
d_call: -
j_call: TRBJ1-2
cdr3_aa: ASSTPQGNYGYT

cdr3_length: 13
v_call: TRBV2
d_call: TRBD1
j_call: TRBJ2-2
cdr3_aa: ASRSDRTNTGELF

cdr3_length: 16
v_call: TRBV5-6
d_call: -
j_call: TRBJ1-3
cdr3_aa: ASSLARRRQDSGNTIY

cdr3_length: 14
v_call: TRBV28
d_call: TRBD1
j_call: TRBJ1-1
cdr3_aa: ASSFDFLGQDTEAF

cdr3_length: 16
v_call: TRBV3-1/TRBV3-2
d_call: TRBD2
j_call: TRBJ2-3
cdr3_aa: ASSPQGVGRLAVDTQY

cdr3_length: 14
v_call: TRBV27
d_call: TRBD1
j_call: TRBJ1-2
cdr3_aa: ASSLLAGGSTYGYT

cdr3_length: 12
v_call: TRBV6-5
d_call: TRBD1
j_call: TRBJ1-1
cdr3_aa: ATHRGRGETEAF

cdr3_length: 14
v_call: TRBV29-1
d_call: TRBD2
j_call: TRBJ2-7
cdr3_aa: SGGPPGASGGYEQY

cdr3_length: 14
v_call: TRBV18
d_call: -
j_call: TRBJ1-4
cdr3_aa: ASSPSQGPTNEKLF

cdr3_length: 12
v_call: TRBV30
d_call: -
j_call: TRBJ1-5
cdr3_aa: AWSVVSSNQPQH

cdr3_length: 11
v_call: TRBV6-5
d_call: -
j_call: TRBJ1-1
cdr3_aa: ASSWGRGTEAF

cdr3_length: 13
v_call: TRBV5-1
d_call: -
j_call: TRBJ2-1
cdr3_aa: ASSLEDSTYNEQF

cdr3_length: 13
v_call: TRBV14
d_call: TRBD1
j_call: TRBJ1-6
cdr3_aa: ASSPVGQDTSPLH

cdr3_length: 12
v_call: TRBV28
d_call: -
j_call: TRBJ1-6
cdr3_aa: ASSPRHYNSPLH

cdr3_length: 10
v_call: TRBV18
d_call: -
j_call: TRBJ2-3
cdr3_aa: ASSPTTDTQY

cdr3_length: 12
v_call: TRBV2
d_call: -
j_call: TRBJ2-1
cdr3_aa: ASSQGTAGDEQF

cdr3_length: 10
v_call: TRBV28
d_call: TRBD1
j_call: TRBJ1-1
cdr3_aa: ASSLRDREAF

cdr3_length: 11
v_call: TRBV21-1
d_call: -
j_call: TRBJ1-2
cdr3_aa: ASSREGEDGYT

cdr3_length: 11
v_call: TRBV29-1
d_call: TRBD2
j_call: TRBJ2-4
cdr3_aa: SVDGLAGDIQY

cdr3_length: 11
v_call: TRBV3-1/TRBV3-2
d_call: -
j_call: TRBJ1-1
cdr3_aa: ASSQGLGSEAF

cdr3_length: 10
v_call: TRBV30
d_call: -
j_call: TRBJ2-3
cdr3_aa: AWSIRTDTQY

cdr3_length: 12
v_call: TRBV7-2
d_call: -
j_call: TRBJ1-1
cdr3_aa: ASSSQGRRTEAF

cdr3_length: 11
v_call: TRBV6-5
d_call: -
j_call: TRBJ1-2
cdr3_aa: ASSPSSGYGYT

cdr3_length: 14
v_call: TRBV6-6
d_call: TRBD2
j_call: TRBJ2-5
cdr3_aa: ASTQVASGGAKTQY

cdr3_length: 12
v_call: TRBV3-1/TRBV3-2
d_call: TRBD1
j_call: TRBJ1-1
cdr3_aa: ASSQSGGETEAF

cdr3_length: 11
v_call: TRBV7-6
d_call: -
j_call: TRBJ2-7
cdr3_aa: ASSLGEEYEQY

cdr3_length: 13
v_call: TRBV3-1/TRBV3-2
d_call: -
j_call: TRBJ1-3
cdr3_aa: ASSQGTGSGNTIY

cdr3_length: 10
v_call: TRBV2
d_call: -
j_call: TRBJ2-5
cdr3_aa: ATSGIRETQY

cdr3_length: 14
v_call: TRBV1
d_call: -
j_call: TRBJ2-7
cdr3_aa: TSSQEPGQVPYEQY

cdr3_length: 13
v_call: TRBV28
d_call: TRBD1
j_call: TRBJ1-3
cdr3_aa: ASSFSGQFGNTIY

cdr3_length: 12
v_call: TRBV28
d_call: -
j_call: TRBJ1-1
cdr3_aa: ASSRDRNGAEAF

cdr3_length: 14
v_call: TRBV18
d_call: TRBD1
j_call: TRBJ1-4
cdr3_aa: ASSPDRAGANEKLF

cdr3_length: 12
v_call: TRBV7-4
d_call: -
j_call: TRBJ1-1
cdr3_aa: ASSLEEMNTEAF

cdr3_length: 13
v_call: TRBV28
d_call: -
j_call: TRBJ2-7
cdr3_aa: ASSFALDRHYEQY